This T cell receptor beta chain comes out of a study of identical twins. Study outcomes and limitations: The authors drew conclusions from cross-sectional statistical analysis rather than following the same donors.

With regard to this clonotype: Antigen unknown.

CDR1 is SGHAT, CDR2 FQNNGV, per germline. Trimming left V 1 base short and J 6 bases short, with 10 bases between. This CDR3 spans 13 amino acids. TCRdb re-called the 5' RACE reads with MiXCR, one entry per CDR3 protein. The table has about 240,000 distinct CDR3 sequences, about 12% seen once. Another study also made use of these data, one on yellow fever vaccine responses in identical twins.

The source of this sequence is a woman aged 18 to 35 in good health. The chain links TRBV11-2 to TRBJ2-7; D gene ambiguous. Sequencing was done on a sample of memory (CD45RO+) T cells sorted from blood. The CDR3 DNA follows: TGTGCCAGCAGCTTAGTAAAAGGGTTCGAGCAGTACTTC. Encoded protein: CASSLVKGFEQYF.